Below, one T cell receptor (beta chain) is given with its context. This clonotype showed up many times. Its antigen is still unknown. No much larger clone exists at a distance of one base, and base qualities are not known. CDR1 and CDR2 were assigned from the germline V gene as LGHNA and YSLEER. The CDR3 sequence holds 16 residues, the cysteine and phenylalanine included. Left in the record is the CDR3 DNA by itself, 48 bases read in frame from the first base. V loses 0 bases, J loses 1 base, and the germline ends lie 13 bases apart. The sample is drawn from a study of T-cell reconstitution after alpha-beta-depleted transplantation in children (dated by TCRdb to 2016 to 2017). Some background on the complete study: The study quantitatively tracked T-cell immune reconstitution after TCRalphabeta/CD19-depleted allogeneic hematopoietic cell transplantation in children using TCR repertoire profiling.

Study-level results and caveats: In some patients, the high TCRbeta diversity seen at day 60 was put down to recipient T cells and intrathymic progenitors that had survived conditioning. The frequencies of hyperexpanded clones fell over the following months, and after one year, T-cell counts and TCRbeta diversity were mostly attributed to newly produced T cells. About two months after transplant, the apparently early recovery of alphabetaT-cell counts reportedly depended on just several hundred clones that had expanded rapidly and came from non-depleted graft cells.

Library construction relied on PCR. For sequencing, an Illumina HiSeq 2500 was employed. TCR library preparation used molecular barcoding, with unique molecular identifiers applied to normalize quantification of the TCRbeta repertoire. The raw public reads went through TCRdb reprocessing: fastp at Q25, MiXCR clone calling, in-frame beta chains kept. Each entry is one CDR3 protein sequence, shown with its most common DNA and genes. Present in this sample are around 450,000 distinct CDR3 sequences, roughly a tenth of which were seen just once. Of the sample, 2% to 2.5% is held by the ten largest clones. Per the publication, the treatment or condition label means: allogeneic hematopoietic cell transplantation with graft depleted of TCRalphabeta T cells and CD19 B cells. Transplant recipients were children who received TCRalphabeta/CD19-depleted allogeneic hematopoietic cell grafts.

Sequencing used PBMCs, obtained before TCRalphabeta/CD19-depleted stem cell transplant. The V gene is TRBV4-3 and the J gene is TRBJ2-7; tentative D gene TRBD2, with 5 bases matching. The receptor's source is a child aged 2-15 years with inherited bone marrow failure, due to receive a stem cell transplant. The CDR3 sequence is CASSQDRGEGSYEQYF. The DNA reads as follows: TGCGCCAGCAGCCAAGATCGGGGAGAGGGTTCCTACGAGCAGTACTTC.